The next 18 T cell receptor beta chains were all read from a single sample in a study of T cells in Graves' hyperthyroidism and ophthalmopathy. Amplified TCR beta CDR3 regions derived from RNA transcripts. Using the HTBI primer set, a first-round RT-PCR was run on the TCR CDR3. TCRdb fed the multiplex PCR reads into MiXCR, producing one record per CDR3 protein. The sample holds about 380,000 distinct CDR3 sequences, 14% seen once. Sample: blood. The receptors come from a woman aged 55-69 years with Graves' hyperthyroidism.

This clonotype was seen at least ten times. The chain uses TRBV28 and TRBJ2-4; D is perhaps TRBD2 (5 bases). V was trimmed by 6 bases and J by 0 bases, leaving 12 bases between them. The CDR3 is 15 amino acids. CDR1 and CDR2 (germline): MDHEN, SYDVKM. CDR3 in amino acids: CASSSLGGAKNIQYF. The CDR3 coding sequence is TGTGCCAGCAGCTCCCTCGGAGGAGCCAAAAACATTCAGTACTTC. The full variable domain, in which reference TRBV28 and TRBJ2-4 provide the parts outside the CDR3, is DVKVTQSSRYLVKRTGEKVFLECVQDMDHENMFWYRQDPGLGLRLIYFSYDVKMKEKGDIPEGYSVSREKKERFSLILESASTNQTSMYLCASSSLGGAKNIQYFGAGTRLSVL.

This clonotype came up many times. The chain carries TRBV20-1 and TRBJ1-1; D remains unclear. This CDR3 is built from 14 residues. Trimming removed 6 bases at V and 0 bases at J, with 14 bases between. Germline V gene sequence: CDR1 DFQATT, CDR2 SNEGSKA (reference sequence). For the CDR3, the DNA is TGCAGTGCGGTACGGGAGGTAATGAACACTGAAGCTTTCTTT. Translation gives CSAVREVMNTEAFF.

This clonotype was recorded at least ten times. V and J are TRBV29-1 and TRBJ2-1; 8 positions agree with TRBD2. Looked up from germline, CDR1 is SQVTM and CDR2 is ANQGSEA. V dropped 7 bases and J dropped 8; count of bases not matched to a gene: 13. The CDR3 runs 14 residues. CDR3 protein: CSAGGLAGQYEQFF. CDR3 nucleotide sequence: TGCAGCGCCGGTGGGCTAGCGGGCCAGTATGAGCAGTTCTTC.

This clonotype was detected many times. The genes are TRBV10-3 and TRBJ2-7, with 10 bases identical to TRBD2. V lost 8 bases to trimming and J lost 5 bases; unmatched junction nucleotides: 9. CDR3 length: 14 amino acids. Germline V lookup: CDR1 ENHRY, CDR2 SYGVKD. The CDR3 DNA follows: TGTGCCATCGCCCCTAGCGGGAGAGGTGACGAGCAGTACTTC. Translating it yields CAIAPSGRGDEQYF.

This clonotype was observed many times. The CDR3: CASSFGDVYNEQFF. The CDR3 DNA follows: TGCGCCAGCAGCTTTGGGGACGTATACAATGAGCAGTTCTTC. The chain carries TRBV5-1 and TRBJ2-1; the D call may be TRBD1 or TRBD2 (5 bases each). The V gene's germline CDR1 is SGHRS and CDR2 YFSETQ. V lost 2 bases to trimming and J lost 4 bases, with 10 bases between them. This CDR3 comprises 14 residues.

CDR3 nucleotide sequence: TGCAGTGCTAGAGAAGGGACCACCTACAATGAGCAGTTCTTC. This gives the protein CSAREGTTYNEQFF. The chain links TRBV20-1 to TRBJ2-1; D may correspond to TRBD1 or TRBD2 (5 bases each). The CDR3 has 14 amino acids. Germline V CDR1 and CDR2: DFQATT, SNEGSKA (reference sequence). The V gene lost 0 bases and the J gene lost 2 bases, with 8 bases spanning the gap.

This clonotype was recorded at least ten times. The rearrangement joins TRBV15 to TRBJ2-7, with D unclear. The germline CDR1 and CDR2 sequences are LNHNV and YYDKDF (reference sequence). The CDR3 is 12 residues long. Trimming cost V 8 bases and J 0 bases, with 8 bases left between them. This chain's CDR3 is CATSSGSYEQYF. The CDR3 bases are TGTGCCACCTCGTCGGGCTCCTACGAGCAGTACTTC.

This clonotype was recorded once. The rearrangement uses TRBV19 and TRBJ2-5; TRBD2 aligns across 14 bases. CDR3 length: 15 residues. Germline CDR1 LNHDA, CDR2 SQIVND (reference sequence). With V trimmed by 6 bases and J by 3 bases, 3 bases remained unmatched. CDR3 in amino acids: CASRRTSGRKETQYF. In DNA form, the CDR3 reads TGTGCCAGTAGACGGACTAGCGGGAGGAAAGAGACCCAGTACTTC.

This clonotype was recorded many times. V and J are TRBV6-1 and TRBJ1-5; 9 bases map to TRBD1. The CDR3 consists of 18 residues. J gave up 0 bases and V 6 bases, and 12 bases lay outside the gene matches. Germline-derived CDR1 and CDR2 are MNHNS and SASEGT. Here the CDR3 DNA reads TGTGCCAGCAGGGTTTACGGGACAGGGACTAATAGCAATCAGCCCCAGCATTTT. Translation gives CASRVYGTGTNSNQPQHF.

This clonotype was found many times. The chain links TRBV7-9 to TRBJ2-3; D is unclear. V was cut by 4 bases and J by 2 bases, with 19 bases left in between. The length of the CDR3 is 17 residues. Germline V CDR1 and CDR2: SEHNR, FQNEAQ (reference sequence). CDR3 sequence (DNA): TGTGCCAGCAGCTATGTTTTGGACGCATCACTCACAGATACGCAGTATTTT. This codes for CASSYVLDASLTDTQYF.

The DNA for the CDR3 is TGTGCCAGCAGTTTACTACAGGGACTCGGTCAGCCCCAGCATTTT. Translation: CASSLLQGLGQPQHF. The chain uses TRBV27 and TRBJ1-5; D is perhaps TRBD1 (6 bases). Germline V gene data show CDR1 as MNHEY and CDR2 as SMNVEV (reference sequence). V shed 2 bases and J shed 6 bases, with 14 bases lying between them. The CDR3 has 15 amino acids.

This clonotype was seen a handful of times. J is TRBJ2-3 and V is TRBV29-1; 9 bases are shared with TRBD2. Germline loops: CDR1 SQVTM, CDR2 ANQGSEA. CDR3 length: 14 residues. V lost 3 bases and J lost 6; bases outside the gene matches: 7. The CDR3: CSVDGREGSDTQYF. For the CDR3, the DNA is TGCAGCGTTGATGGGCGGGAGGGCAGCGATACGCAGTATTTT.

This clonotype appeared many times. The J gene is TRBJ2-3, the V gene TRBV7-2, with TRBD2 identical over 11 bases. After removal of 5 bases from V and 0 bases from J, the junction contained 7 bases not matched to a gene. The V gene's germline CDR1 is SGHTA and CDR2 FQGNSA. This CDR3 comprises 17 residues. DNA for the CDR3: TGTGCCAGCAGCCGACGTGGACTAGCGGGTAGCACAGATACGCAGTATTTT. Translating it yields CASSRRGLAGSTDTQYF. Variable domain in full (rest from reference TRBV7-2 and TRBJ2-3): GAGVSQSPSNKVTEKGKDVELRCDPISGHTALYWYRQSLGQGLEFLIYFQGNSAPDKSGLPSDRFSAERTGGSVSTLTIQRTQQEDSAVYLCASSRRGLAGSTDTQYFGPGTRLTVL.

The table lists this clonotype with many counts. The V and J genes are TRBV6-2 or TRBV6-3 and TRBJ2-3; D unclear. Germline V gene sequence: CDR1 MNHEY, CDR2 SVGEGT. The V gene lost 2 bases and the J gene lost 2 bases, with 8 bases spanning the gap. CDR3 size: 14 residues. The CDR3 sequence: CASSYASHTDTQYF. DNA of the CDR3: TGTGCCAGCAGTTACGCATCCCACACAGATACGCAGTATTTT.

This clonotype was detected ten times or more. The chain uses TRBV20-1 and TRBJ2-3, with D perhaps assigned TRBD1 or TRBD2 (6 bases each). Per germline, CDR1 DFQATT and CDR2 SNEGSKA (reference sequence). This CDR3 spans 15 amino acids. Trimming took off 3 bases at V and 0 bases at J, with 13 bases between the two ends. The CDR3 spells CSASGGGPSTDTQYF. CDR3 DNA sequence: TGCAGTGCTAGCGGGGGCGGGCCTAGCACAGATACGCAGTATTTT.

This clonotype came up many times. The rearrangement joins TRBV6-2 or TRBV6-3 to TRBJ1-5, with a weak D call TRBD1 (5 bases). Trimming removed 6 bases from V and 1 base from J, with 10 bases in between. The CDR3 length is 14 residues. Germline CDR1 is MNHEY and CDR2 is SVGEGT. This chain's CDR3 is CASRYAGSNQPQHF. The CDR3 DNA reads as TGTGCCAGCAGATATGCAGGGAGCAATCAGCCCCAGCATTTT.

This clonotype turned up a few times. The J gene is TRBJ2-4, the V gene TRBV27; the D gene is possibly TRBD1 (6 bases). The CDR3 runs to 16 residues. Trimming shortened V by 3 bases and J by 0 bases, and 12 bases separated the two germline ends. The germline gives CDR1 MNHEY, CDR2 SMNVEV (reference sequence). The CDR3 DNA reads TGTGCCAGCAGTTTTCCCGGGACAATAGCCAAAAACATTCAGTACTTC. Translated, it gives CASSFPGTIAKNIQYF.

This clonotype showed up many times. This chain uses TRBV12-3 or TRBV12-4 with TRBJ2-7; D might be TRBD1 (6 bases). The CDR3 is 14 amino acids. Trimming cost V 6 bases and J 0 bases, with 12 bases left between them. The CDR3 DNA sequence: TGTGCCAGCAGACGAGGACAGAGCTCCTACGAGCAGTACTTC. The encoded protein is CASRRGQSSYEQYF.